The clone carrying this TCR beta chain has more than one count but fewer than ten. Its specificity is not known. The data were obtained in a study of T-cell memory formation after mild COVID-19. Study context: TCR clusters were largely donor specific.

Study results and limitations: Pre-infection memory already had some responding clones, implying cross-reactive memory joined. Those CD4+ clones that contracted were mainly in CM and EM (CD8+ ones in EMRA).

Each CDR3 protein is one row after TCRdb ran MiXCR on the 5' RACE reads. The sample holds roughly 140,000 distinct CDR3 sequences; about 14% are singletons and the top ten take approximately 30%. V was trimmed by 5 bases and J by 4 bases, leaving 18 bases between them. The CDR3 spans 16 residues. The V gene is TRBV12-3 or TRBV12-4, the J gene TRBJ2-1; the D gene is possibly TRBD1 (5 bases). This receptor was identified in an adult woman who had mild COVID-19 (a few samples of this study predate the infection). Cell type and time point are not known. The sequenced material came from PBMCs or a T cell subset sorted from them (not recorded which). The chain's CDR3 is CASSRLRQGIYNEQFF. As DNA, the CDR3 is TGTGCCAGCAGTCGCTTAAGGCAGGGAATATACAATGAGCAGTTCTTC.